This T cell receptor beta chain was sequenced during a study of early T cells in non-severe SARS-CoV-2 infection. TCRdb reprocessed the 5' RACE reads via MiXCR and lists one record per CDR3 protein. Found here are around 53,000 distinct CDR3 sequences, approximately 7.6% of them singletons; the top ten hold under 6.5%. The sample holds many counts of this clonotype. Per germline, CDR1 WSHSY and CDR2 SAAADI. This CDR3 spans 14 amino acids. Trimming took off 10 bases at V and 11 bases at J, with 21 bases between the two ends. The source is an adult who was a healthcare worker with PCR-confirmed SARS-CoV-2 infection or an uninfected control (not recorded which). The sample was whole blood. This chain uses TRBV10-2 with TRBJ1-6; maybe TRBD1 (5 bases). CDR3 nucleotides: TGCGCCACCTACAAGGAAGGGGTATCGGCACCCCTCCACTTT. Protein: CATYKEGVSAPLHF.